Following are 24 T cell receptor beta chains from one sample sequenced in a study of T cells after yellow fever vaccination. Each CDR3 protein gets one entry after TCRdb re-called the 5' RACE reads with MiXCR. Of a few hundred thousand distinct CDR3 sequences in the sample, roughly 8.7% were seen once. This specimen consisted of CD4+ T cells sorted from PBMCs, obtained 5 days after the yellow fever booster vaccination. Receptors originate from a man aged 18 to 29 who received the YFV17D yellow fever vaccine.

This clonotype was found a few times. The chain joins TRBV5-1 to TRBJ2-3; D not certain. V lost 0 bases and J 2 bases, leaving 7 bases between the germline ends. The germline CDR1 and CDR2 sequences are SGHRS and YFSETQ. This CDR3 is 14 amino acids long. The CDR3: CASSLGQDTDTQYF. The CDR3, as DNA: TGCGCCAGCAGCTTGGGCCAAGACACAGATACGCAGTATTTT.

The chain employs TRBV6-5 and TRBJ2-3; D remains unclear. Germline loops: CDR1 MNHEY, CDR2 SVGAGI. This CDR3 has 14 residues. Trimming shortened V by 5 bases and J by 1 base, and 10 bases separated the two germline ends. CDR3 DNA sequence: TGTGCCAGCAGTCTTACTACGCGCACAGATACGCAGTATTTT. Protein: CASSLTTRTDTQYF.

This clonotype has a count of ten or more. The chain recombines TRBV20-1 with TRBJ2-1; 10 bases line up with TRBD2. Trimming took 5 bases from V and 4 from J; bases not matched to a gene: 11. In germline, CDR1 is DFQATT, CDR2 SNEGSKA (reference sequence). The CDR3 is 16 amino acids. Here the CDR3 reads CSAPGGTSASYNEQFF. The CDR3 nucleotides are TGCAGTGCTCCTGGCGGGACTAGCGCCTCATACAATGAGCAGTTCTTC.

The chain is built from TRBV5-4 and TRBJ2-7; TRBD2 matches 11 bases. V gave up 0 bases and J gave up 0 bases; unmatched junction bases: 8. The CDR3 covers 18 residues. The germline V gene encodes CDR1 SGHNT and CDR2 YYREEE (reference sequence). CDR3 sequence: CASSLAVYTSGGSYEQYF. The CDR3 nucleotides read TGTGCCAGCAGCTTGGCCGTTTATACTAGCGGGGGCTCCTACGAGCAGTACTTC.

The rearrangement links TRBV7-8 to TRBJ1-6; no clear D. From germline, CDR1 is SGHVS and CDR2 FQNEAQ. The CDR3 has 14 residues. Trimming removed 1 base from V and 10 bases from J, with 11 bases in between. The CDR3 region is CASSLVSGESPLHF. In DNA form, the CDR3 reads TGTGCCAGCAGCTTAGTGTCCGGAGAGTCACCCCTCCACTTT. The whole variable domain, remainder taken from reference TRBV7-8 and TRBJ1-6, is GAGVSQSPRYKVAKRGQDVALRCDPISGHVSLFWYQQALGQGPEFLTYFQNEAQLDKSGLPSDRFFAERPEGSVSTLKIQRTQQEDSAVYLCASSLVSGESPLHFGNGTRLTVT.

This clonotype has a handful of counts. This sequence joins TRBV5-4 and TRBJ2-4; D not certain. The CDR3 covers 12 residues. The V and J ends lost 5 bases and 5 bases respectively, with 8 bases between them. Germline lookup yields CDR1 SGHNT and CDR2 YYREEE (reference sequence). The CDR3 loop reads CASSSLENIQYF. The CDR3 nucleotides are TGTGCCAGCAGTAGCCTTGAAAACATTCAGTACTTC.

The rearrangement joins TRBV24-1 to TRBJ2-7, with 7 nucleotides matching TRBD1. This CDR3 has 16 residues. Germline V gene sequence: CDR1 KGHDR, CDR2 SFDVKD. The V segment lost 4 bases and the J segment 1 base; nucleotides outside the gene matches: 9. The CDR3 DNA sequence: TGTGCCACCAGTGAGCCCCGGACAGGACTTTCCTACGAGCAGTACTTC. This encodes CATSEPRTGLSYEQYF.

This clonotype was seen more than once but under ten times. This sequence joins TRBV18 and TRBJ1-3, with D tentatively TRBD1 (5 bases). Trimming removed 3 bases at V and 4 bases at J, with 13 bases between. The germline CDR1 and CDR2 sequences are KGHSH and LQKENI. CDR3 length equals 15 residues. DNA of the CDR3: TGTGCCAGCTCACCCACCAGGGCCTCCGGAAACACCATATATTTT. This gives the protein CASSPTRASGNTIYF.

This clonotype was counted a few times. The V call is TRBV7-2, the J call TRBJ1-6; D uncertain. This CDR3 is 16 amino acids long. The germline V and J ends were trimmed by 5 bases and 0 bases, with 11 bases remaining between them. Per the germline V gene, CDR1 is SGHTA and CDR2 is FQGNSA. The CDR3 is CASSPQTGSYNSPLHF. CDR3 sequence (DNA): TGTGCCAGCAGCCCGCAAACGGGCTCCTATAATTCACCCCTCCACTTT.

This sequence joins TRBV19 and TRBJ1-2; D gene uncertain. This CDR3 has 12 amino acids. Per germline, CDR1 LNHDA and CDR2 SQIVND (reference sequence). CDR3 loop: CGSSQGYYGYTF. The CDR3 DNA reads TGTGGCAGCTCCCAAGGGTACTATGGCTACACCTTC.

This clonotype was picked up a small number of times. The chain has TRBV6-6 and TRBJ1-2; the match to TRBD1 covers 12 bases. This CDR3 comprises 15 residues. Germline V gene sequence: CDR1 MNHNY, CDR2 SVGAGI (reference sequence). The V gene end was trimmed by 2 bases and the J gene end by 6 bases; junction bases not matched to a gene: 4. The CDR3 is CASSYPGQGAHGYTF. In DNA form, the CDR3 reads TGTGCCAGCAGTTACCCGGGACAGGGGGCTCATGGCTACACCTTC.

This clonotype was seen a handful of times. The rearrangement links TRBV24-1 to TRBJ2-2; tentative D call: TRBD2 (6 bases). Looked up from germline, CDR1 is KGHDR and CDR2 is SFDVKD. Between the trimmed V and J ends, which lost 5 bases and 8 bases, there was a span of 20 bases. There are 16 residues in the CDR3. The CDR3 DNA is TGTGCCACCAGTGGGGAGACACTAGCTTCAATGGGGGAGCTGTTTTTT. Encoded protein: CATSGETLASMGELFF.

This clonotype was observed at least ten times. This sequence joins TRBV12-3 or TRBV12-4 and TRBJ2-1; D remains unclear. Trimming pared 3 bases from V and 5 bases from J, leaving 17 bases between. This CDR3 has 16 residues. The CDR3 coding sequence is TGTGCCAGCAGTTTTCTGGGCGGAGCTTCTCACAATGAGCAGTTCTTC. It specifies CASSFLGGASHNEQFF.

As DNA, the CDR3 is TGTGCCAGCAGCCCCGAATATGGCTACACCTTC. Translated: CASSPEYGYTF. The chain combines TRBV7-9 with TRBJ1-2; no clear D gene. With 5 bases removed from V and 5 bases from J, the gap between germline ends came to 6 bases. This CDR3 comprises 11 residues. Per the germline V gene, CDR1 is SEHNR and CDR2 is FQNEAQ (reference sequence).

The chain joins TRBV12-3 or TRBV12-4 to TRBJ1-6; D unclear. The length of the CDR3 is 13 residues. V lost 3 bases and J lost 9, with 9 bases in between. Written as DNA, the CDR3 is TGTGCCAGCAGTTTCGGGTCCTCTTCACCCCTCCACTTT. It yields the protein CASSFGSSSPLHF.

This clonotype was counted only a few times. The J gene is TRBJ1-4, the V gene TRBV7-9, with a weak D call TRBD1 (5 bases). Trimming took 5 bases from V and 8 from J, leaving 12 bases between them. Looked up from germline, CDR1 is SEHNR and CDR2 is FQNEAQ (reference sequence). The CDR3 is made up of 13 amino acids. CDR3 coding DNA: TGTGCCAGCAGCCAACAGACAGTAGAAAAACTGTTTTTT. Its translation is CASSQQTVEKLFF.

This clonotype was counted at least ten times. The chain joins TRBV7-2 to TRBJ2-5; no definite D call. CDR3 size: 16 residues. Germline assignment: CDR1 SGHTA and CDR2 FQGNSA. V was clipped by 0 bases and J by 2 bases, with 13 bases between them. Here the CDR3 reads CASSLAGNLPQETQYF. The CDR3 DNA is TGTGCCAGCAGCTTAGCGGGGAACCTGCCTCAAGAGACCCAGTACTTC.

The chain combines TRBV12-3 or TRBV12-4 with TRBJ1-1; D is undetermined. The CDR3 runs to 13 residues. V was pared by 7 bases and J by 5 bases, with 14 bases between. The CDR3 loop is CASTFPLGTEAFF. In nucleotides, the CDR3 is TGTGCCAGCACATTTCCACTCGGAACTGAAGCTTTCTTT.

This chain uses TRBV20-1 with TRBJ1-2; weak D call: TRBD1 (5 bases). The CDR3 extends over 13 amino acids. Germline values: CDR1 DFQATT, CDR2 SNEGSKA (reference sequence). The ends were cut back, 2 bases at V and 6 bases at J, with 13 bases in the middle. The chain's CDR3 is CSARQGQGNGYTF. Written as DNA, the CDR3 is TGCAGTGCTAGACAAGGACAAGGGAATGGCTACACCTTC.

A few counts support this clonotype. This chain links TRBV7-2 with TRBJ1-5, with TRBD1 identical over 7 bases. Trimming cost V 5 bases and J 0 bases; bases outside gene matches: 1. Germline CDR1 is SGHTA and CDR2 is FQGNSA. This CDR3 has 14 residues. This CDR3 is CASSDRVSNQPQHF. In DNA form, the CDR3 reads TGTGCCAGCAGCGACAGGGTTAGCAATCAGCCCCAGCATTTT.

There are many counts of this clonotype. This chain connects TRBV3-1 to TRBJ1-1, with 8 bases that match TRBD1. The CDR3 is 14 amino acids. J lost 2 bases, V lost 6 bases, and 5 bases had no gene match. Germline V lookup: CDR1 LGHDT, CDR2 YNNKEL (reference sequence). The DNA of the CDR3 is TGTGCCAGCAGTCCGGACAGGGAAAACACTGAAGCTTTCTTT. Amino acid sequence: CASSPDRENTEAFF.

This chain uses TRBV7-2 with TRBJ2-3, with TRBD1 identical over 8 bases. The CDR3 is 14 amino acids. V gave up 1 base and J gave up 5 bases; unmatched junction bases: 2. Germline CDR1 is SGHTA and CDR2 is FQGNSA. This CDR3 reads CASSLDRGEDTQYF. The DNA for the CDR3 is TGTGCCAGCAGCTTAGACAGGGGGGAAGATACGCAGTATTTT.

Only a few counts were recorded for this clonotype. The genes are TRBV9 and TRBJ2-3; D perhaps matches TRBD1 (7 bases). Trimming stripped 0 bases from V and 5 bases from J, with 13 bases between. CDR1 SGDLS and CDR2 YYNGEE come from the germline V gene. The CDR3 length is 15 residues. This chain's CDR3 is CASSVDSGGGDTQYF. The CDR3 DNA reads as TGTGCCAGCAGCGTAGATTCAGGGGGAGGAGATACGCAGTATTTT. Filled out from reference TRBV9 and TRBJ2-3, the complete variable domain reads DSGVTQTPKHLITATGQRVTLRCSPRSGDLSVYWYQQSLDQGLQFLIQYYNGEERAKGNILERFSAQQFPDLHSELNLSSLELGDSALYFCASSVDSGGGDTQYFGPGTRLTVL.

The chain uses TRBV20-1 and TRBJ1-1; 7 bases align to TRBD1. Losses at the gene ends were 5 bases for V and 4 bases for J; bases not matched to a gene: 13. The CDR3 runs to 15 residues. Per the germline V gene, CDR1 is DFQATT and CDR2 is SNEGSKA (reference sequence). In nucleotides, the CDR3 is TGCAGTGCTCCCGGGTATCACACAGGGGCCACTGAAGCTTTCTTT. Translating gives CSAPGYHTGATEAFF.